The clone carrying this T cell receptor beta chain has more than one count but fewer than ten. The sample is drawn from a study of T cells after yellow fever vaccination. TCRdb re-derived calls from the 5' RACE reads in MiXCR, one entry per CDR3 protein. The data contain 550,000 or so distinct CDR3 sequences, about a fifth of them singletons. The CDR3 is 15 amino acids. The trim removed 8 bases at V and 5 bases at J, leaving 8 bases unmatched. The TCR originated in a man aged 30 to 39 who received the YFV17D yellow fever vaccine. This chain joins TRBV12-3 or TRBV12-4 and TRBJ2-2; 10 bases line up with TRBD1. Here the sequenced sample was PBMCs, taken 15 days after the yellow fever booster vaccination. CDR3 DNA sequence: TGTGCCAGCGGAAGACAGGGGGCGTCGACCGGGGAGCTGTTTTTT. Protein product: CASGRQGASTGELFF.